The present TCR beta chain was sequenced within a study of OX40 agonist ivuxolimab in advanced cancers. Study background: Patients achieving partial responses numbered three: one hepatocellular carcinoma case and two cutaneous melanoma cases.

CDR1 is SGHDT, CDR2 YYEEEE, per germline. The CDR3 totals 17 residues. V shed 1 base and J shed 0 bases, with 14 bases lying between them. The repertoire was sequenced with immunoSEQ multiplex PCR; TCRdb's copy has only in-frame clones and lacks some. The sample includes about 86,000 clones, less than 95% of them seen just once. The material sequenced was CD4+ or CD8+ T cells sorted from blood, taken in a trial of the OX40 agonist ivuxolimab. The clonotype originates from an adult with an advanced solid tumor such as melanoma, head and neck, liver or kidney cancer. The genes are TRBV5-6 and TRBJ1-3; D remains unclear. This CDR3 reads CASSLLRGQASGNTIYF. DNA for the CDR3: TGTGCCAGCAGCTTGCTCCGAGGGCAGGCCTCTGGAAACACCATATATTTT.